The next 28 T cell receptor beta chains were all read from a single sample in a study of T cells expressing NK-cell markers. TCRdb reprocessed the 5' RACE reads, keeping one entry per CDR3 protein, no DNA. This table lists roughly 420,000 distinct CDR3 sequences. The sample consisted of blood T cells: a sorted CD56 or NKG2C T cell subset, CD4+ or CD8+ T cells, or bulk PBMC T cells (not recorded which). The receptors come from a woman between 18 and 69 years old in good health.

This chain links TRBV20-1 with TRBJ2-1; the TCRdb call, TRBD1, lacks DNA for checking. The CDR3 has 15 amino acids. Germline loops: CDR1 DFQATT, CDR2 SNEGSKA (reference sequence). The CDR3 reads CSARDLLTGTDEQFF.

The gene calls are TRBV5-1 and TRBJ2-6. CDR1 is SGHRS, CDR2 YFSETQ, per germline. CDR3 length equals 15 residues. CDR3 loop: CASSLAQTGANVLTF.

The V call is TRBV28, the J call TRBJ2-5; TCRdb lists TRBD1, though no DNA is available to test this call. CDR1 is MDHEN and CDR2 is SYDVKM in the germline V gene. This CDR3 contains 13 residues. The CDR3 sequence: CASSHRQWETQYF.

The J gene is TRBJ2-7, the V gene TRBV27. Per the germline V gene, CDR1 is MNHEY and CDR2 is SMNVEV (reference sequence). CDR3 length: 13 residues. CDR3 sequence: CASSSELAYEQYF.

V and J are TRBV27 and TRBJ2-1; the TCRdb D gene call, TRBD2, has no DNA to confirm it. The CDR3 spans 17 residues. The germline gives CDR1 MNHEY, CDR2 SMNVEV (reference sequence). CDR3 loop: CASSSQGEGVSYNEQFF.

This rearrangement joins TRBV10-1 to TRBJ2-2; checking the TCRdb D call of TRBD2 is not possible without DNA. In germline, CDR1 is WNHNN, CDR2 SYGVQD (reference sequence). The CDR3 covers 15 residues. The CDR3: CASSEGTSNTGELFF.

This chain joins TRBV12-3 or TRBV12-4 and TRBJ2-1; TCRdb's assignment of TRBD1 cannot be checked, as there is no DNA. There are 14 residues in the CDR3. The CDR3 is CASSFGTATNEQFF.

The chain has TRBV20-1 and TRBJ1-4. Germline lookup yields CDR1 DFQATT and CDR2 SNEGSKA (reference sequence). The CDR3 runs to 12 residues. This CDR3 reads CSAGSTNEKLFF.

The chain links TRBV6-1 to TRBJ2-6; TCRdb proposes TRBD1, but this gene call is untestable without DNA. The length of the CDR3 is 19 residues. Germline assignment: CDR1 MNHNS and CDR2 SASEGT. The CDR3 reads CASSIGQALKGSGANVLTF.

CDR3 sequence: CASSYRTRGEQYF. The genes are TRBV12-3 or TRBV12-4 and TRBJ2-7; with no DNA, the TCRdb D assignment of TRBD2 cannot be verified. The CDR3 is made up of 13 amino acids.

The chain couples TRBV7-9 to TRBJ2-1. The CDR3 loop spans 12 amino acids. CDR1 is SEHNR, CDR2 FQNEAQ, per germline (reference sequence). This CDR3 reads CASSLGNNEQFF.

The rearrangement joins TRBV10-3 to TRBJ2-1; TCRdb indicates TRBD1, and absent DNA this call remains unverified. Germline CDR1 and CDR2: ENHRY and SYGVKD. There are 18 residues in the CDR3. The CDR3 sequence: CAIRTGTGGKKSYNEQFF.

CDR3 residues: CASSEVRGGADTQYF. V usage is TRBV6-4 and J usage is TRBJ2-3; TCRdb picks TRBD2, but there is no DNA to check that call. The CDR3 consists of 15 residues. The V gene's germline CDR1 is MRHNA and CDR2 SNTAGT.

The chain couples TRBV13 to TRBJ2-5. CDR1 and CDR2 from the germline V gene are PRHDT and FYEKMQ (reference sequence). The CDR3 spans 12 residues. Here the CDR3 reads CASSMDLETQYF.

The V call is TRBV20-1, the J call TRBJ1-2; absent DNA, TCRdb's TRBD1 call cannot be checked. Germline V lookup: CDR1 DFQATT, CDR2 SNEGSKA (reference sequence). The CDR3 contains 17 residues. CDR3 region: CSTPRGSIRPTTYGYTF.

V is TRBV5-1 and J is TRBJ2-7. Germline V CDR1 and CDR2: SGHRS, YFSETQ. The CDR3 totals 14 residues. CDR3 sequence: CASSFAGDLYEQYF.

The J gene is TRBJ1-5, the V gene TRBV20-1; TCRdb calls TRBD1, which cannot be checked without DNA. The length of the CDR3 is 15 residues. Germline V gives CDR1 DFQATT, CDR2 SNEGSKA (reference sequence). CDR3 amino acids: CSASGLQGGHQPQHF.

V and J are TRBV29-1 and TRBJ2-2; TCRdb picks TRBD1, but there is no DNA to check that call. CDR1 SQVTM and CDR2 ANQGSEA come from the germline V gene. The CDR3 has 13 residues. CDR3 amino acids: CSVKSGSDGELFF.

The chain employs TRBV5-1 and TRBJ1-1; TCRdb calls TRBD1, which cannot be checked without DNA. Germline V lookup: CDR1 SGHRS, CDR2 YFSETQ. The CDR3 consists of 13 residues. Here the CDR3 reads CASRQSEGQGAFF. Full variable domain (remainder filled in from reference TRBV5-1 and TRBJ1-1): KAGVTQTPRYLIKTRGQQVTLSCSPISGHRSVSWYQQTPGQGLQFLFEYFSETQRNKGNFPGRFSGRQFSNSRSEMNVSTLELGDSALYLCASRQSEGQGAFFGQGTRLTVV.

The chain recombines TRBV4-1 with TRBJ2-1; as DNA is missing, the TRBD2 call by TCRdb cannot be tested. The germline gives CDR1 MGHRA, CDR2 YSYEKL. This CDR3 has 14 residues. The CDR3 here is CASSLAPSSDEQFF.

The chain couples TRBV12-3 or TRBV12-4 to TRBJ2-3. This CDR3 is built from 14 residues. This CDR3 reads CASSLNSPTDTQYF.

The chain couples TRBV12-3 or TRBV12-4 to TRBJ1-4; TCRdb selects TRBD1, and the lack of DNA leaves this call unchecked. The CDR3 is 14 amino acids. The CDR3 reads CASILRGPNEKLFF.

The chain uses TRBV20-1 and TRBJ2-1; there is no DNA to check the TCRdb D call of TRBD2. From germline, CDR1 is DFQATT and CDR2 SNEGSKA (reference sequence). The CDR3 covers 13 residues. The chain's CDR3 is CSTKGLAAQEQFF.

The chain joins TRBV12-3 or TRBV12-4 to TRBJ2-1. The CDR3 length is 13 residues. The CDR3 here is CASSRDPDDEQFF.

The chain recombines TRBV28 with TRBJ1-2; the TRBD1 assignment by TCRdb is unverifiable without DNA. Per germline, CDR1 MDHEN and CDR2 SYDVKM. CDR3 length equals 14 residues. CDR3 sequence: CASSLGGIHYGYTF.

The V and J genes are TRBV12-3 or TRBV12-4 and TRBJ2-4; the D call of TRBD2 rests on TCRdb alone, since no DNA is present to check it. This CDR3 comprises 18 residues. The CDR3: CASSSLGEGGGTENIQYF.

The chain links TRBV20-1 to TRBJ2-1; TCRdb designates TRBD1, a call that cannot be tested without DNA. The CDR3 runs 14 residues. The germline gives CDR1 DFQATT, CDR2 SNEGSKA (reference sequence). CDR3 residues: CSAPLAGDYNEQFF.

The rearrangement links TRBV5-1 to TRBJ2-2. The CDR3 runs to 15 residues. The germline CDR1 and CDR2 sequences are SGHRS and YFSETQ. The CDR3 sequence: CASSIEGANTGELFF.